Below are 32 T cell receptor beta chains sequenced from a single sample in a study of graft-versus-host responses after intestinal transplantation. Sequencing was performed with immunoSEQ multiplex PCR; in TCRdb, only in-frame clones are kept and a portion is missing. The sample includes around 71,000 clones, roughly 92% of them seen just once. This specimen was bone marrow, taken 700 to 850 days after intestinal transplantation. The receptors come from a human patient who received an intestinal transplant, so some T cells may come from the graft donor.

This clone showed up just once. This chain connects TRBV10-2 to TRBJ2-1; 11 bases match TRBD2. CDR1 and CDR2 from the germline V gene are WSHSY and SAAADI. The CDR3 loop spans 15 amino acids. Unmatched junction bases numbered 11, after V lost 8 bases and J lost 8 bases. CDR3 nucleotide sequence: TGCGCCAGCGGACCACTAGCGGGAGTTATATATGAGCAGTTCTTC. Its protein product is CASGPLAGVIYEQFF.

The chain combines TRBV27 with TRBJ1-1; D is unresolved. CDR3 length: 14 amino acids. Germline CDR1 is MNHEY and CDR2 is SMNVEV (reference sequence). V shed 7 bases and J shed 5 bases, with 17 bases lying between them. The CDR3 sequence is CASNQDGRRTEAFF. For the CDR3, the DNA is TGTGCCAGCAACCAGGACGGTAGAAGGACTGAAGCTTTCTTT.

This clone was observed a single time. The chain couples TRBV27 to TRBJ1-2, with TRBD1 matching over 9 bases. CDR3 size: 16 residues. Germline CDR1 and CDR2: MNHEY and SMNVEV (reference sequence). V gave up 2 bases and J gave up 7 bases; unmatched junction bases: 11. CDR3 residues: CASSLSWDTGGTGYTF. CDR3 DNA sequence: TGTGCCAGCAGTTTAAGCTGGGACACAGGGGGCACTGGCTACACCTTC.

This clone showed up just a few times. This chain connects TRBV7-9 to TRBJ2-7; D gene uncertain. There are 14 residues in the CDR3. Trimming took 10 bases from V and 0 from J, leaving 16 bases between them. CDR1 is SEHNR, CDR2 FQNEAQ, per germline (reference sequence). CDR3 sequence reads: CAITEWGSSYEQYF. Written as DNA, the CDR3 is TGTGCCATCACAGAATGGGGAAGCTCCTACGAGCAGTACTTC.

The chain is built from TRBV6-5 and TRBJ2-5, with D maybe TRBD2 (6 bases). The V end was cut by 5 bases, the J end by 1 base, with 14 bases between. The CDR3 covers 15 residues. In germline, CDR1 is MNHEY, CDR2 SVGAGI. The CDR3 region has the DNA TGTGCCAGCAGTCCCGGGGGAGAGCTCCAAGAGACCCAGTACTTC. Its translation is CASSPGGELQETQYF.

V gene TRBV6-5 combines with J gene TRBJ2-2; D is unresolved. The CDR3 loop spans 16 amino acids. Germline V CDR1 and CDR2: MNHEY, SVGAGI. V was cut by 0 bases and J by 0 bases, with 8 bases left in between. CDR3 nucleotides: TGTGCCAGCAGTTACTCGCCGGTATCGAACACCGGGGAGCTGTTTTTT. As protein: CASSYSPVSNTGELFF.

This chain joins TRBV19 and TRBJ2-7; 11 bases fit TRBD2. CDR1 and CDR2 from the germline V gene are LNHDA and SQIVND (reference sequence). V lost 1 base, J lost 7 bases, and 3 bases stayed unmatched. The CDR3 is made up of 14 amino acids. The CDR3 bases are TGTGCCAGTAGTATAGTAGCGGGAGGGCGGGAGCAGTACTTC. Translation gives CASSIVAGGREQYF.

The gene calls are TRBV25-1 and TRBJ2-1; 10 bases are shared with TRBD1. The V gene end was trimmed by 1 base and the J gene end by 7 bases; junction bases not matched to a gene: 10. This CDR3 comprises 17 residues. Germline lookup yields CDR1 MGHDK and CDR2 SYGVNS. The CDR3 DNA follows: TGTGCCAGCAGTGAATGGGACAGGGGTTCCCAGGGAAATGAGCAGTTCTTC. Translation: CASSEWDRGSQGNEQFF. The variable domain in full, with the rest retrieved from reference TRBV25-1 and TRBJ2-1, is EADIYQTPRYLVIGTGKKITLECSQTMGHDKMYWYQQDPGMELHLIHYSYGVNSTEKGDLSSESTVSRIRTEHFPLTLESARPSHTSQYLCASSEWDRGSQGNEQFFGPGTRLTVL.

The gene calls are TRBV7-2 and TRBJ2-1; D is perhaps TRBD2 (6 bases). CDR3 length equals 14 residues. CDR1 and CDR2 from the germline V gene are SGHTA and FQGNSA. The V end lost 4 bases, the J end lost 7 bases, and 14 bases lay between the germline ends. The CDR3 bases are TGTGCCAGCAGCTGGAGATGGGGGGATAATGAGCAGTTCTTC. It codes for CASSWRWGDNEQFF. Together with reference TRBV7-2 and TRBJ2-1, the CDR3 gives the full variable domain: GAGVSQSPSNKVTEKGKDVELRCDPISGHTALYWYRQSLGQGLEFLIYFQGNSAPDKSGLPSDRFSAERTGGSVSTLTIQRTQQEDSAVYLCASSWRWGDNEQFFGPGTRLTVL.

The chain joins TRBV19 to TRBJ2-1, with TRBD1 matching 7 bases. With 5 bases clipped from V and 5 bases from J, the junction kept 3 bases outside the gene matches. This CDR3 comprises 13 residues. CDR1 is LNHDA and CDR2 is SQIVND in the germline V gene (reference sequence). The CDR3 nucleotides are TGTGCCAGTAGTCCGGGACAGAACAATGAGCAGTTCTTC. Protein sequence: CASSPGQNNEQFF.

The genes are TRBV25-1 and TRBJ1-6; D remains ambiguous. V gave up 0 bases and J gave up 11 bases, with 17 bases separating them. Germline CDR1 reads MGHDK; CDR2 reads SYGVNS. The CDR3 contains 16 residues. The DNA of the CDR3 is TGTGCCAGCAGTGAATATTACGCCTTCCCCGGTCCACCCCTCCACTTT. This sequence encodes CASSEYYAFPGPPLHF.

The V and J genes are TRBV19 and TRBJ2-7; 14 bases are a match to TRBD2. The CDR3 is 14 amino acids. Germline V gene data show CDR1 as LNHDA and CDR2 as SQIVND (reference sequence). J was trimmed by 4 bases and V by 4 bases; bases with no gene match: 0. The CDR3 is CASSRLAGGYEQYF. The CDR3 nucleotides read TGTGCCAGTAGTAGACTAGCGGGGGGGTACGAGCAGTACTTC.

J is TRBJ1-4 and V is TRBV13, with D possibly TRBD1 on 6 matching bases. Looked up from germline, CDR1 is PRHDT and CDR2 is FYEKMQ (reference sequence). V shed 3 bases and J shed 6 bases, with 14 bases lying between them. The CDR3 runs 15 residues. CDR3: CASSFGGGTHEKLFF. In DNA, the CDR3 is TGTGCCAGCAGCTTTGGAGGAGGGACACATGAAAAACTGTTTTTT.

This clone has more than one count but fewer than ten. The rearrangement links TRBV29-1 to TRBJ1-5, with D uncertain. The CDR3 runs 15 residues. V shed 4 bases and J shed 2 bases, with 15 bases lying between them. Per the germline V gene, CDR1 is SQVTM and CDR2 is ANQGSEA. CDR3 bases: TGCAGCGTTGCTTTTTTGATAGTCTGCAATCAGCCCCAGCATTTT. Translating it yields CSVAFLIVCNQPQHF.

The V call is TRBV6-6, the J call TRBJ2-5; 7 bases map to TRBD1. The V and J ends lost 2 bases and 4 bases, in that order; junction bases with no gene match: 4. Germline CDR1 is MNHNY and CDR2 is SVGAGI (reference sequence). The CDR3 contains 14 residues. CDR3 sequence: CASSYDRAGETQYF. In DNA form, the CDR3 reads TGTGCCAGCAGTTACGACAGGGCTGGAGAGACCCAGTACTTC.

This clone occurred a few times. The V gene is TRBV5-6, the J gene TRBJ2-2; 10 nucleotides line up with TRBD2. The germline V gene encodes CDR1 SGHDT and CDR2 YYEEEE. The CDR3 runs 16 residues. The ends lost 1 base at V and 6 bases at J; junction bases unmatched: 6. CDR3 nucleotide sequence: TGTGCCAGCAGCTTGTGGCTAGCGGGAGTACCCGGGGAGCTGTTTTTT. This translates into CASSLWLAGVPGELFF.

The chain carries TRBV6-4 and TRBJ2-3; 11 bases match TRBD2. This CDR3 comprises 15 residues. V shed 3 bases, J shed 1 base, and the junction held 0 bases outside the gene matches. In germline, CDR1 is MRHNA, CDR2 SNTAGT. Here the CDR3 DNA reads TGTGCCAGCAGTGAGACTAGCGGGGGCACAGATACGCAGTATTTT. Protein: CASSETSGGTDTQYF.

The chain joins TRBV5-1 to TRBJ2-1, with unresolved D. Germline V gene lookup returns CDR1 SGHRS and CDR2 YFSETQ. Trimming left V 3 bases short and J 0 bases short, with 10 bases between. The CDR3 totals 15 residues. Here the CDR3 DNA reads TGCGCCAGCAGCTCGACACCGGACTCCTACAATGAGCAGTTCTTC. This sequence encodes CASSSTPDSYNEQFF.

This sequence joins TRBV7-9 and TRBJ2-4; 9 bases line up with TRBD1. CDR3 length: 16 amino acids. Germline V gene lookup returns CDR1 SEHNR and CDR2 FQNEAQ (reference sequence). V lost 5 bases to trimming and J lost 6 bases; unmatched junction nucleotides: 11. In nucleotides, the CDR3 is TGTGCCAGCAGCGTCCCTGAGGGGACAGGGTCAAACATTCAGTACTTC. This sequence encodes CASSVPEGTGSNIQYF.

This sequence joins TRBV6-5 and TRBJ1-3, with D unresolved. V lost 4 bases and J 0 bases, leaving 10 bases between the germline ends. Germline V gives CDR1 MNHEY, CDR2 SVGAGI. The CDR3 covers 15 residues. The CDR3 sequence is CASSSSTYSGNTIYF. The CDR3 DNA sequence: TGTGCCAGCAGTTCCTCAACCTACTCTGGAAACACCATATATTTT.

The chain uses TRBV7-7 and TRBJ1-2; a possible D gene is TRBD1 (5 bases). CDR1 and CDR2 from the germline V gene are SSHAT and FNYEAQ (reference sequence). V lost 5 bases, J lost 7 bases, and 11 bases lay in between. This CDR3 is 12 amino acids long. The CDR3 is CASSGSGLGYTF. The CDR3 nucleotides read TGTGCCAGCAGCGGGTCAGGGCTTGGCTACACCTTC.

This clone appeared a single time. J is TRBJ2-1 and V is TRBV11-1; 11 nucleotides match TRBD2. The CDR3 is made up of 15 amino acids. The V and J ends lost 3 bases and 4 bases, in that order; junction bases with no gene match: 2. Germline CDR1 reads SGHAT; CDR2 reads FQDESV (reference sequence). The CDR3 protein is CASSLSSGGYNEQFF. The CDR3 DNA reads as TGTGCCAGCAGCTTGTCTAGCGGGGGGTACAATGAGCAGTTCTTC.

The chain carries TRBV19 and TRBJ2-7; TRBD2 matches at 8 bases. Trimming removed 4 bases from V and 1 base from J; junction bases left unmatched: 12. The germline CDR1 and CDR2 sequences are LNHDA and SQIVND (reference sequence). This CDR3 comprises 17 residues. CDR3 in amino acids: CASSTLRAAGESYEQYF. Here the CDR3 DNA reads TGTGCCAGTAGTACTCTTAGGGCAGCGGGAGAATCCTACGAGCAGTACTTC. Using reference TRBV19 and TRBJ2-7 for the parts outside the CDR3, the full variable domain is DGGITQSPKYLFRKEGQNVTLSCEQNLNHDAMYWYRQDPGQGLRLIYYSQIVNDFQKGDIAEGYSVSREKKESFPLTVTSAQKNPTAFYLCASSTLRAAGESYEQYFGPGTRLTVT.

The CDR3 loop is CASSQRQGPQETQYF. The CDR3 bases are TGTGCCAGCAGCCAAAGACAGGGACCCCAGGAGACCCAGTACTTC. This rearrangement joins TRBV7-6 to TRBJ2-5; 7 bases map to TRBD1. V dropped 5 bases and J dropped 5; count of bases not matched to a gene: 11. Germline loops: CDR1 SGHVS, CDR2 FNYEAQ. This CDR3 spans 15 amino acids.

V is TRBV10-3 and J is TRBJ2-7, with 15 nucleotides matching TRBD2. Germline V lookup: CDR1 ENHRY, CDR2 SYGVKD. V shed 7 bases and J 6 bases; nucleotides not matched to a gene: 10. The CDR3 length is 16 residues. CDR3 in DNA: TGTGCCATCAAAGAGGGACTAGCGGGAGGTGGCTGCGAGCAGTACTTC. It specifies CAIKEGLAGGGCEQYF.

V gene TRBV6-5 combines with J gene TRBJ1-2; 8 nucleotides line up with TRBD1. The germline V gene has CDR1 MNHEY and CDR2 SVGAGI. CDR3 length equals 14 residues. Trimming cost V 6 bases and J 7 bases; bases outside gene matches: 10. Here the CDR3 reads CASSWIGQGLGYTF. The CDR3 nucleotides are TGTGCCAGCAGCTGGATCGGACAGGGTCTTGGCTACACCTTC.

There are a few counts of this clone. The chain combines TRBV27 with TRBJ1-5; TRBD1 is a possible D gene (6 bases). CDR3 length: 12 residues. The germline V and J ends were trimmed by 5 bases and 9 bases, with 11 bases remaining between them. Germline CDR1 reads MNHEY; CDR2 reads SMNVEV (reference sequence). DNA of the CDR3: TGTGCCAGCAGTGAAGGGGGGGGGCCCCAGCATTTT. As protein: CASSEGGGPQHF.

Worth noting for this clone: A read error may produce the germline difference seen at one junction end. CDR3 sequence reads: CASSLALGTSTQETQYF. The CDR3 DNA sequence: TGTGCCAGCAGCCTAGCCCTCGGGACTAGCACACAAGAGACCCAGTACTTC. The chain links TRBV7-9 to TRBJ2-5, with 9 bases matching TRBD2. The CDR3 consists of 17 residues. The germline CDR1 and CDR2 sequences are SEHNR and FQNEAQ (reference sequence). The variable domain in full, with the rest retrieved from reference TRBV7-9 and TRBJ2-5, is DTGVSQNPRHKITKRGQNVTFRCDPISEHNRLYWYRQTLGQGPEFLTYFQNEAQLEKSRLLSDRFSAERPKGSFSTLEIQRTEQGDSAMYLCASSLALGTSTQETQYFGPGTRLLVL.

The chain is built from TRBV9 and TRBJ2-2; 7 nucleotides match TRBD2. The CDR3 has 15 amino acids. The trim removed 0 bases at V and 5 bases at J, leaving 4 bases unmatched. CDR1 is SGDLS, CDR2 YYNGEE, per germline. The CDR3 reads CASSVVPGGTGELFF. The CDR3 DNA follows: TGTGCCAGCAGCGTAGTTCCCGGGGGGACCGGGGAGCTGTTTTTT.

The V gene is TRBV7-6, the J gene TRBJ1-1; D remains unclear. The length of the CDR3 is 13 residues. The germline CDR1 and CDR2 sequences are SGHVS and FNYEAQ. V dropped 5 bases and J dropped 1 base, with 8 bases sitting between them. CDR3 protein: CASSRSGNTEAFF. The CDR3 coding sequence is TGTGCCAGCAGCAGATCAGGGAACACTGAAGCTTTCTTT.

J is TRBJ1-2 and V is TRBV18; 9 positions match TRBD1. V lost 2 bases to trimming and J lost 4 bases; unmatched junction nucleotides: 5. Looked up from germline, CDR1 is KGHSH and CDR2 is LQKENI. The CDR3 sequence is 15 residues long. The CDR3 spells CASSPGTGIRYGYTF. In DNA, the CDR3 is TGTGCCAGCTCACCAGGGACAGGGATTCGCTATGGCTACACCTTC.

This clone was recorded only once. This chain connects TRBV27 to TRBJ1-2; D is unresolved. The V gene lost 2 bases and the J gene lost 7 bases, with 14 bases spanning the gap. From germline, CDR1 is MNHEY and CDR2 SMNVEV (reference sequence). The CDR3 runs to 14 residues. The CDR3 protein is CASSLNRGSTGYTF. The CDR3 nucleotides are TGTGCCAGCAGTTTAAATCGAGGATCGACTGGCTACACCTTC.